These T cell receptor beta chains were read from a single sample in a study of identical twins. TCRdb re-derived calls from the 5' RACE reads in MiXCR, one entry per CDR3 protein. This sample has roughly 1,500,000 distinct CDR3 sequences; about 32% occur once, and the top ten carry 0.25% to 0.3%. The sequenced material came from cord blood. These receptors were collected from a newborn girl in good health. Both conserved end residues are part of each CDR3. The D gene is left open where the match is weak. The size of a clone is reported for some rows only, either as once, few or many, or as a class for expanded clones.

clone size | J gene | CDR3 length | D gene | V gene | CDR3 protein | CDR3 DNA
- | TRBJ2-1 | 15 | TRBD1 | TRBV3-1 | CASSQGTGWSNEQFF | TGTGCCAGCAGCCAAGGGACAGGGTGGTCCAATGAGCAGTTCTTC
few | TRBJ2-1 | 14 | - | TRBV9 | CASSVTEPSYEQFF | TGTGCCAGCAGCGTGACGGAGCCTTCCTACGAGCAGTTCTTC
few | TRBJ2-7 | 14 | TRBD2 | TRBV14 | CASSQETSGGEQYF | TGTGCCAGCAGCCAAGAGACTAGCGGGGGCGAGCAGTACTTC
few | TRBJ2-7 | 16 | - | TRBV15 | CATSRGQDRTSYEQYF | TGTGCCACCAGCAGAGGTCAAGACAGAACCTCCTACGAGCAGTACTTC
- | TRBJ2-5 | 15 | TRBD1 | TRBV11-2 | CASSLIRGRQETQYF | TGTGCCAGCAGCTTAATCAGGGGGCGACAAGAGACCCAGTACTTC
many | TRBJ1-4 | 14 | - | TRBV12-3/TRBV12-4 | CASSLRGANEKLFF | TGTGCCAGCAGTTTAAGGGGAGCTAATGAAAAACTGTTTTTT
many | TRBJ1-5 | 15 | - | TRBV7-2 | CASSLGQYSNQPQHF | TGTGCCAGCAGCTTAGGACAATATAGCAATCAGCCCCAGCATTTT
- | TRBJ2-3 | 15 | - | TRBV12-3/TRBV12-4 | CASSFPQGGTDMEYF | TGTGCCAGCAGTTTCCCCCAGGGCGGCACAGATATGGAGTATTTT
- | TRBJ2-7 | 14 | - | TRBV20-1 | CSATGDTLPYEQYF | TGCAGTGCGACCGGGGACACCCTTCCCTACGAGCAGTACTTC
- | TRBJ1-1 | 15 | TRBD1 | TRBV6-1 | CASSETGTGFTEAFF | TGTGCCAGCAGTGAGACCGGGACAGGGTTCACTGAAGCTTTCTTT
- | TRBJ1-1 | 14 | - | TRBV5-1 | CASSFYRVGTEAFF | TGCGCCAGCAGCTTCTACAGGGTGGGCACTGAAGCTTTCTTT
once | TRBJ1-5 | 15 | - | TRBV7-8 | CASSLSRSGNQPQHF | TGTGCCAGCAGCTTGTCGAGGTCCGGCAATCAGCCCCAGCATTTT
- | TRBJ2-7 | 14 | TRBD1 | TRBV27 | CASTSTGKIYEQYF | TGTGCCAGCACCTCGACAGGGAAGATCTACGAGCAGTACTTC
once | TRBJ1-1 | 15 | - | TRBV28 | CASSTPGTENTEAFF | TGTGCCAGCAGCACCCCTGGGACCGAGAACACTGAAGCTTTCTTT
few | TRBJ2-7 | 13 | TRBD2 | TRBV28 | CASDRAGTYEQYF | TGTGCCAGCGACCGAGCGGGAACCTACGAGCAGTACTTC
- | TRBJ2-1 | 15 | - | TRBV20-1 | CSARGARGFYNEQFF | TGCAGTGCTAGAGGTGCCCGGGGCTTCTACAATGAGCAGTTCTTC
few | TRBJ1-2 | 12 | - | TRBV5-1 | CASSLDTRGYTF | TGCGCCAGCAGCTTGGATACGCGTGGCTACACCTTC
- | TRBJ1-6 | 19 | - | TRBV27 | CASSLEGQLNLSYNSPLHF | TGTGCCAGCAGTTTGGAGGGACAATTGAACCTATCCTATAATTCACCCCTCCACTTT
- | TRBJ2-6 | 17 | - | TRBV5-1 | CASRVSQGDSGANVLTF | TGCGCCAGCAGGGTATCACAGGGTGACTCTGGGGCCAACGTCCTGACTTTC
- | TRBJ1-4 | 14 | - | TRBV27 | CASSLSGFNEKLFF | TGTGCCAGCAGTTTATCAGGGTTCAATGAAAAACTGTTTTTT
- | TRBJ2-7 | 17 | - | TRBV7-8 | CASSLVQSLGETYEQYF | TGTGCCAGCAGCTTAGTACAGTCATTGGGAGAGACCTACGAGCAGTACTTC
- | TRBJ1-1 | 11 | - | TRBV20-1 | CSAARDEGAFF | TGCAGTGCCGCCCGGGACGAGGGAGCTTTCTTT
- | TRBJ2-1 | 16 | TRBD1 | TRBV5-5 | CASSLGIQGAYNEQFF | TGTGCCAGCAGCTTGGGCATACAGGGGGCTTACAATGAGCAGTTCTTC
few | TRBJ1-3 | 17 | TRBD1 | TRBV7-2 | CASSLAYRGRPGNTIYF | TGTGCCAGCAGCTTAGCCTACAGGGGGAGGCCTGGAAACACCATATATTTT
- | TRBJ2-2 | 16 | - | TRBV7-8 | CASSPSWSGSTGELFF | TGTGCCAGCAGCCCCTCATGGTCCGGGAGCACCGGGGAGCTGTTTTTT
few | TRBJ2-3 | 17 | - | TRBV4-2 | CASSQGGQILSTDTQYF | TGTGCCAGCAGCCAAGGAGGACAAATTCTTAGCACAGATACGCAGTATTTT
- | TRBJ1-3 | 14 | TRBD1 | TRBV20-1 | CSARGDRGRNTIYF | TGCAGTGCTAGGGGGGACAGGGGGCGAAACACCATATATTTT